The text below deals with one T cell receptor beta chain. Its antigen is not identified. Trimming at V came to 2 bases and at J to 2 bases, leaving 2 bases not matched to a gene. Germline assignment: CDR1 MGHDK and CDR2 SYGVNS. The CDR3 has 17 amino acids. This sample was included in a study of blood T cells in healthy people across ages. With a J-beta primer mix and a sample-barcoded 5' primer, a second PCR ran about 7 to 12 cycles. TCRdb re-called the 5' RACE reads with MiXCR, one entry per CDR3 protein. This sample has 700,000 to 1,000,000 distinct CDR3 sequences; under 45% occur once, and the top ten carry approximately 20%. Findings and limits, study-wide: Conclusively comparing naive with antigen-experienced cells was impossible with unsorted PBMCs.

This chain connects TRBV25-1 to TRBJ2-5; 16 bases line up with TRBD2. Sample: blood. This clonotype was sampled from a man aged 55-75 years in good health. CDR3 loop: CASSEGTSGGEQETQYF. CDR3 DNA sequence: TGTGCCAGCAGTGAAGGGACTAGCGGGGGGGAACAAGAGACCCAGTACTTC.